Listed below are T cell receptor beta chains from one sample, sequenced in a study of early T cells in non-severe SARS-CoV-2 infection. One entry per CDR3 protein results from TCRdb running MiXCR on the 5' RACE reads. The sample gives 53,000 or so distinct CDR3 sequences, around 7.7% of which show up once; around 6.1% is in the top ten. Input material: whole blood. Receptors originate from an adult who was a healthcare worker with PCR-confirmed SARS-CoV-2 infection or an uninfected control (not recorded which). CDR3s include the opening cysteine and the closing phenylalanine or tryptophan. The order of the fields is J gene, V gene, D gene, clone size, CDR3 DNA, CDR3 protein. D genes are given only for firm matches. Where a row states a size, it is once, few, many or the class of an expanded clone; other rows omit it.

j_call: TRBJ1-4; v_call: TRBV6-1; d_call: .; clone_size: .; cdr3_nt: TGTGCCAGCAGTGGACAGGCAACTAATGAAAAACTGTTTTTT; cdr3_aa: CASSGQATNEKLFF
j_call: TRBJ1-1; v_call: TRBV29-1; d_call: .; clone_size: many; cdr3_nt: TGCAGCGTCGGGACGGATCAAAACACTGAAGCTTTCTTT; cdr3_aa: CSVGTDQNTEAFF
j_call: TRBJ2-7; v_call: TRBV19; d_call: .; clone_size: few; cdr3_nt: TGTGCCAGTAGTATGACCCAGTTGGATGCTGCGTACGAGCAGTACTTC; cdr3_aa: CASSMTQLDAAYEQYF
j_call: TRBJ2-4; v_call: TRBV6-5; d_call: .; clone_size: .; cdr3_nt: TGTGCCAGCAGTTACGGGGACATTCAGTACTTC; cdr3_aa: CASSYGDIQYF
j_call: TRBJ2-1; v_call: TRBV28; d_call: .; clone_size: few; cdr3_nt: TGTGCCAGCAGGCCCCCGAGGGCCTACAATGAGCAGTTCTTC; cdr3_aa: CASRPPRAYNEQFF
j_call: TRBJ1-2; v_call: TRBV12-3/TRBV12-4; d_call: TRBD1; clone_size: few; cdr3_nt: TGTGCCAGCAGTTCGAGGGGGCAAGGCTATGGCTACACCTTC; cdr3_aa: CASSSRGQGYGYTF
j_call: TRBJ2-5; v_call: TRBV12-3/TRBV12-4; d_call: TRBD2; clone_size: .; cdr3_nt: TGTGCCAGCAGTCCGCTAGCGGGGGAAGAGACCCAGTATTTC; cdr3_aa: CASSPLAGEETQYF
j_call: TRBJ2-1; v_call: TRBV3-1; d_call: TRBD2; clone_size: .; cdr3_nt: TGTGCCAGCAGCCAAATAGCGGGTTTATCCTACAATGAGCAGTTCTTC; cdr3_aa: CASSQIAGLSYNEQFF
j_call: TRBJ2-3; v_call: TRBV19; d_call: .; clone_size: few; cdr3_nt: TGTGCCAGTACCCCCAGGGGGGGGCTGGGCACAGATACGCAGTATTTT; cdr3_aa: CASTPRGGLGTDTQYF
j_call: TRBJ2-3; v_call: TRBV4-3; d_call: .; clone_size: few; cdr3_nt: TGCGCCAGCAGCCAAGAGGCCTTAGGAGATACGCAGTATTTT; cdr3_aa: CASSQEALGDTQYF
j_call: TRBJ1-6; v_call: TRBV13; d_call: .; clone_size: many; cdr3_nt: TGTGCCAGCGGGACGGAGTCCTATAATTCACCCCTCCACTTT; cdr3_aa: CASGTESYNSPLHF
j_call: TRBJ1-1; v_call: TRBV7-8; d_call: .; clone_size: many; cdr3_nt: TGTGCCAGCAGCTTAGCTGGCTCCCTGAACACTGAAGCTTTCTTT; cdr3_aa: CASSLAGSLNTEAFF
j_call: TRBJ1-5; v_call: TRBV27; d_call: .; clone_size: .; cdr3_nt: TGTGCCAGCGGTTTAAGAAGTTTTAGCAATCAGCCCCAGCATTTT; cdr3_aa: CASGLRSFSNQPQHF
j_call: TRBJ2-7; v_call: TRBV20-1; d_call: TRBD1; clone_size: many; cdr3_nt: TGCAGTGCCCCGGGACAGGCTTCCCACGAGCAGTACTTC; cdr3_aa: CSAPGQASHEQYF
j_call: TRBJ2-2; v_call: TRBV7-3; d_call: TRBD2; clone_size: few; cdr3_nt: TGTGCCAGCAGCTTAGCCAGCGGGGGAAACACCGGGGAGCTGTTTTTT; cdr3_aa: CASSLASGGNTGELFF
j_call: TRBJ2-7; v_call: TRBV27; d_call: .; clone_size: .; cdr3_nt: TGTGCCAGCAGTTTTATCGGACTCAGGAGCTACGAGCAGTACTTC; cdr3_aa: CASSFIGLRSYEQYF
j_call: TRBJ2-7; v_call: TRBV29-1; d_call: TRBD2; clone_size: few; cdr3_nt: TGCAGCGGATTACTAGCGGGGTCCTACGAGCAGTACTTC; cdr3_aa: CSGLLAGSYEQYF
j_call: TRBJ2-3; v_call: TRBV28; d_call: TRBD2; clone_size: many; cdr3_nt: TGTGCCAGCAGTTTGAGTTCGCTAGCGGAAGATACGCAGTATTTT; cdr3_aa: CASSLSSLAEDTQYF
j_call: TRBJ2-7; v_call: TRBV29-1; d_call: .; clone_size: few; cdr3_nt: TGCAGCGTTGTATCGGGGCCCCGCGAGCAGTACTTC; cdr3_aa: CSVVSGPREQYF
j_call: TRBJ1-5; v_call: TRBV4-3; d_call: .; clone_size: many; cdr3_nt: TGCGCCAGCAGCCCAGGCTGGGGAACGGAGCCCCAGCATTTT; cdr3_aa: CASSPGWGTEPQHF
j_call: TRBJ2-7; v_call: TRBV28; d_call: .; clone_size: .; cdr3_nt: TGTGCCAGCATCGCCCGACACCCCTCCTACGAGCAGTACTTC; cdr3_aa: CASIARHPSYEQYF
j_call: TRBJ1-4; v_call: TRBV7-9; d_call: .; clone_size: .; cdr3_nt: TGTGCCACCCAGGCGGTAACTAATGAAAAACTGTTTTTT; cdr3_aa: CATQAVTNEKLFF